A selection of T cell receptor beta chains follows, all from one sample in a study of T cell responses to AZD1222 COVID-19 vaccine. This table comes from immunoSEQ multiplex PCR, and its TCRdb copy is limited to in-frame clones, with some not included. The data show 70,000 or so clones, over 60% seen once. The specimen comprised peripheral blood, sampled on day 0 of AZD1222 vaccination. Source of these receptors: an adult in good health. CDR3s include the opening cysteine and the closing phenylalanine or tryptophan. Each record gives: D gene, V gene, J gene, clone size, CDR3 DNA, CDR3 protein. A D gene is named only where the DNA matches it firmly. The size field is filled for only some rows; it gives once, few, many or a size class.

d_gene: TRBD1
v_gene: TRBV29-1
j_gene: TRBJ2-1
abundance: .
CDR3nt: TGCAGCGTGACAGGGGGCGCTGGGTACAATGAGCAGTTCTTC
CDR3aa: CSVTGGAGYNEQFF

d_gene: .
v_gene: TRBV5-1
j_gene: TRBJ2-7
abundance: few
CDR3nt: TGCGCCAGCAGCTTTCCAGGGAGCTACGAGCAGTACTTC
CDR3aa: CASSFPGSYEQYF

d_gene: .
v_gene: TRBV7-2
j_gene: TRBJ1-2
abundance: .
CDR3nt: TGTGCCAGCAGCTTCAGAACAGGGAAGGCTAACTATGGCTACACCTTC
CDR3aa: CASSFRTGKANYGYTF

d_gene: TRBD1
v_gene: TRBV19
j_gene: TRBJ1-2
abundance: few
CDR3nt: TGTGCCAGTAGTGTCTGGCAGGGGGCTGGTGGCTACACCTTC
CDR3aa: CASSVWQGAGGYTF

d_gene: TRBD2
v_gene: TRBV18
j_gene: TRBJ2-1
abundance: .
CDR3nt: TGTGCCAGCTCACGACTCAGCGGGGGGAATGAGCAGTTCTTC
CDR3aa: CASSRLSGGNEQFF

d_gene: TRBD2
v_gene: TRBV10-2
j_gene: TRBJ2-1
abundance: .
CDR3nt: TGCGCCAGCAGCTTCGGGAGGACTAGCGGGGGCGAGCAGTTCTTC
CDR3aa: CASSFGRTSGGEQFF

d_gene: .
v_gene: TRBV4-1
j_gene: TRBJ1-5
abundance: .
CDR3nt: TGCGCCAGCAGCCAAGGGATCCAGAGGGGCAATCAGCCCCAGCATTTT
CDR3aa: CASSQGIQRGNQPQHF

d_gene: TRBD2
v_gene: TRBV7-2
j_gene: TRBJ2-5
abundance: once
CDR3nt: TGTGCCAGCAGCTTAGTACTACTAGCGGGGGTGGAGACCCAGTACTTC
CDR3aa: CASSLVLLAGVETQYF

d_gene: .
v_gene: TRBV3-1/TRBV3-2
j_gene: TRBJ2-3
abundance: few
CDR3nt: TGTGCCAGCAGCCCCTCCCTCACGGGGGCAGGAGATACGCAGTATTTT
CDR3aa: CASSPSLTGAGDTQYF

d_gene: .
v_gene: TRBV4-3
j_gene: TRBJ2-7
abundance: .
CDR3nt: TGCGCCAGCAGCCAAGGTATCTTTCGGGACCGCTCCCCTACCTACGAGCAGTACTTC
CDR3aa: CASSQGIFRDRSPTYEQYF

d_gene: .
v_gene: TRBV27
j_gene: TRBJ2-5
abundance: few
CDR3nt: TGTGCCAGCAGTTTTACCGGGAGAGAGACCCAGTACTTC
CDR3aa: CASSFTGRETQYF